This T cell receptor (beta chain) emerged from a study of OX40 agonist ivuxolimab in advanced cancers. General study points: On average, CD8+ T cells showed a greater number of expanded clones than CD4+.

Generated by immunoSEQ multiplex PCR, the TCRdb table keeps only in-frame clones and is missing some. The table lists about 94,000 clones, around nine tenths of them singletons. There are a few counts of this clone. What it recognizes is unknown. Germline assignment: CDR1 MNHEY and CDR2 SVGAGI. Trimming took 2 bases from V and 2 from J, leaving 6 bases between them. This CDR3 comprises 13 residues. Sequencing used CD4+ or CD8+ T cells sorted from blood, obtained in a trial of the OX40 agonist ivuxolimab. The clonotype comes from an adult with an advanced solid tumor such as melanoma, head and neck, liver or kidney cancer. This chain uses TRBV6-5 with TRBJ1-2; possible D gene TRBD1, 5 bases. The CDR3, as DNA: TGTGCCAGCAGTTACGAGGGGAACTATGGCTACACCTTC. This gives the protein CASSYEGNYGYTF.